Listed below are T cell receptor beta chains from one sample, sequenced in a study of post-analysis software for immune sequencing data. In TCRdb, the PCR reads were re-called with MiXCR into one record per CDR3 protein. The sample yields hundreds of thousands of distinct CDR3 sequences, roughly 30% seen once. Material: blood. All receptors come from a girl between 10 and 17 years old with multiple sclerosis. Both conserved end residues are part of each CDR3. The order of the fields is D gene, V gene, J gene, clone size, CDR3 DNA, CDR3 protein. A D gene is named only where the DNA matches it firmly. Some rows have no size entry. The others give once, few or many, or a class for an expanded clone.

NA,TRBV7-2,TRBJ2-7,NA,TGTGCCAGCAGCTTAGATCTGGGACCCTACGAGCAGTACTTC,CASSLDLGPYEQYF
TRBD1,TRBV5-1,TRBJ2-1,NA,TGCGCCAGCAAAGGGACAGGGAATCCCTACAATGAGCAGTTCTTC,CASKGTGNPYNEQFF
NA,TRBV6-2/TRBV6-3,TRBJ2-5,few,TGTGCCAGCAGCAAAAGACAGGGAGGGGACCAAGAGACCCAGTACTTC,CASSKRQGGDQETQYF
NA,TRBV6-1,TRBJ1-6,NA,TGTGCCAGCAGTCGAGGGTTGGGTGAGACCTATAATTCACCCCTCCACTTT,CASSRGLGETYNSPLHF
TRBD2,TRBV29-1,TRBJ2-7,NA,TGCAGCGTTCTGGTAGCGGGCGTTTGGAAGGAGCAGTACTTC,CSVLVAGVWKEQYF
TRBD2,TRBV20-1,TRBJ2-1,NA,TGCAGTGCTAGTGAGATAGCGGGTCGAGGGAATGAGCAGTTCTTC,CSASEIAGRGNEQFF
TRBD1,TRBV19,TRBJ2-1,NA,TGTGCCAGTAGCATCGGACAGGGTAATGAGCAGTTCTTC,CASSIGQGNEQFF
TRBD1,TRBV7-9,TRBJ1-2,few,TGTGCCAGCGCGGGACAGGGGGCCCCTTATAAGTATGGCTACACCTTC,CASAGQGAPYKYGYTF
TRBD2,TRBV4-3,TRBJ2-7,few,TGCGCCAGCAGCCAAGAACTAGCGGCAGCGGGCCACGAGCAGTACTTC,CASSQELAAAGHEQYF
NA,TRBV5-1,TRBJ2-3,NA,TGCGCCAGCATGGGGCCATACACAGATACGCAGTATTTT,CASMGPYTDTQYF
TRBD2,TRBV7-9,TRBJ2-7,NA,TGTGCCAGCAGCCCACTAAGCGGGGCCTCCTACGAGCAGTACTTC,CASSPLSGASYEQYF
NA,TRBV20-1,TRBJ1-2,few,TGCAGTGCTAATGGCCTAACGAAGGGCTACACCTTC,CSANGLTKGYTF
TRBD1,TRBV6-5,TRBJ1-1,NA,TGTGCCAGCAGTCTTTCAGGGGGCTCTGGCACTGAAGCTTTCTTT,CASSLSGGSGTEAFF